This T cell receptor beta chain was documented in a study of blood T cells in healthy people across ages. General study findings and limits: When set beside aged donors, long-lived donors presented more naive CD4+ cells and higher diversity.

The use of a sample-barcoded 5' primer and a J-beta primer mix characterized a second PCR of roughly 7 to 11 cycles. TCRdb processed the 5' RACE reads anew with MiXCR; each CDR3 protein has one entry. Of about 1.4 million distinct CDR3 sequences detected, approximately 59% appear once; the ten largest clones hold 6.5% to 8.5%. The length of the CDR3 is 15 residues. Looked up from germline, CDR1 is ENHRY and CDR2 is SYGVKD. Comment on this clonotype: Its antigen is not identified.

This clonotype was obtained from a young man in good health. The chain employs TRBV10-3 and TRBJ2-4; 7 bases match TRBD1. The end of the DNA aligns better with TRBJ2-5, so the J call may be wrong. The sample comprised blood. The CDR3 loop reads CAISYGQVKRETQYF. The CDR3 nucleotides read TGTGCCATCAGCTATGGACAGGTCAAAAGAGAGACCCAGTACTTC.